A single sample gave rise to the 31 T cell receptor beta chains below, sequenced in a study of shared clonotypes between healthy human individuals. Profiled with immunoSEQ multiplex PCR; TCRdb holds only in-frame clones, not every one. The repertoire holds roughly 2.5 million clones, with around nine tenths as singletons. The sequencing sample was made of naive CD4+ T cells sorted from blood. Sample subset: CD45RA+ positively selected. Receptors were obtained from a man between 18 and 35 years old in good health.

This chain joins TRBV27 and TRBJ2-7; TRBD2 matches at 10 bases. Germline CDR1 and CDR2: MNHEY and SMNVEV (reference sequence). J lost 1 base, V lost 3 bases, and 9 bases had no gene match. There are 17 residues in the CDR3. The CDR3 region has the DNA TGTGCCAGCAGTTTCCGGACTAGCGGACTTCTATCCTACGAGCAGTACTTC. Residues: CASSFRTSGLLSYEQYF.

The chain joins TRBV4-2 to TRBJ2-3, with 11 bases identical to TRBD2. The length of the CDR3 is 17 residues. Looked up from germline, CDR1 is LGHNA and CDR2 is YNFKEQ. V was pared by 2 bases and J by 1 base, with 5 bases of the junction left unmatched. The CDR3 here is CASSQLAGGPGTDTQYF. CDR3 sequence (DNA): TGTGCCAGCAGCCAATTAGCGGGGGGGCCGGGCACAGATACGCAGTATTTT.

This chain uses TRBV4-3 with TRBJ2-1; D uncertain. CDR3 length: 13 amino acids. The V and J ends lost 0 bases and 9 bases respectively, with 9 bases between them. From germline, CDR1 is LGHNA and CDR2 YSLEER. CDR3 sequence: CASSQDSGSEQFF. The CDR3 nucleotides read TGCGCCAGCAGCCAAGATTCTGGAAGTGAGCAGTTCTTC.

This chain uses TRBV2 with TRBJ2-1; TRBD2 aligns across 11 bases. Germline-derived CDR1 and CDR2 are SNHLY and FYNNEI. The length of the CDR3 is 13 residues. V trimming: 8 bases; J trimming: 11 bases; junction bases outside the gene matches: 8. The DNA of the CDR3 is TGTGCCAGCTCGCTAGCGGGGGGAGGGCAGCAGTTCTTC. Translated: CASSLAGGGQQFF.

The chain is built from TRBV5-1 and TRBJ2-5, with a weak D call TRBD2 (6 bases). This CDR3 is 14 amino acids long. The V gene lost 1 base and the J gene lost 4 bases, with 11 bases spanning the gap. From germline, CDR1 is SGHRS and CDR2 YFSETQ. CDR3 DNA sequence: TGCGCCAGCAGCTTGCCTAGCGAAGGAGAGACCCAGTACTTC. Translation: CASSLPSEGETQYF.

The CDR3, as DNA: TGTGCCAGCAGCCAAGATGGGCGGGTAGAGTCACCCCTCCACTTT. Protein: CASSQDGRVESPLHF. The chain employs TRBV14 and TRBJ1-6; no clear D gene. The CDR3 is made up of 15 amino acids. V lost 0 bases and J lost 10, with 13 bases in between. Germline V gene data show CDR1 as SGHDN and CDR2 as FVKESK. Using reference TRBV14 and TRBJ1-6 for the parts outside the CDR3, the full variable domain is EAGVTQFPSHSVIEKGQTVTLRCDPISGHDNLYWYRRVMGKEIKFLLHFVKESKQDESGMPNNRFLAERTGGTYSTLKVQPAELEDSGVYFCASSQDGRVESPLHFGNGTRLTVT.

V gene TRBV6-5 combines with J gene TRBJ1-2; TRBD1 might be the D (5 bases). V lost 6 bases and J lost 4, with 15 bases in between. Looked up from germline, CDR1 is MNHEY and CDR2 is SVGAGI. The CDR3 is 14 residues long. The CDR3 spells CASRALREAYGYTF. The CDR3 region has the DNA TGTGCCAGCAGGGCACTCAGGGAGGCCTATGGCTACACCTTC.

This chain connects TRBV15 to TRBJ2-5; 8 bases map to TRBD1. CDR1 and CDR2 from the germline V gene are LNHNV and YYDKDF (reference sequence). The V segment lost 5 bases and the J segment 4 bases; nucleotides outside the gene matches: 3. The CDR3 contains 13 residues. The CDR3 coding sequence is TGTGCCACCAGCGTCAGGGGGCGAGAGACCCAGTACTTC. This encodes CATSVRGRETQYF.

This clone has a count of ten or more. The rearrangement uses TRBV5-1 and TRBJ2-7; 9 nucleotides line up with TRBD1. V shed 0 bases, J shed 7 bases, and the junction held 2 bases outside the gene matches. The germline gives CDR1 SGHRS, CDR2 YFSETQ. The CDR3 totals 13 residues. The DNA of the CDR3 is TGCGCCAGCAGCTTGGGGGACAGGGCTGAGCAGTACTTC. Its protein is CASSLGDRAEQYF. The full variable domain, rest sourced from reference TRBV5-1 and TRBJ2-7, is KAGVTQTPRYLIKTRGQQVTLSCSPISGHRSVSWYQQTPGQGLQFLFEYFSETQRNKGNFPGRFSGRQFSNSRSEMNVSTLELGDSALYLCASSLGDRAEQYFGPGTRLTVT.

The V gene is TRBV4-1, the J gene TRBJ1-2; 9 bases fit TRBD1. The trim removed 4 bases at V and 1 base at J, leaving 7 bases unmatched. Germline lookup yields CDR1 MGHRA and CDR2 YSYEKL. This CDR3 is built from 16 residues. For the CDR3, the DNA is TGCGCCAGCAGCCGAGGGGACAGGGAATATAACTATGGCTACACCTTC. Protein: CASSRGDREYNYGYTF.

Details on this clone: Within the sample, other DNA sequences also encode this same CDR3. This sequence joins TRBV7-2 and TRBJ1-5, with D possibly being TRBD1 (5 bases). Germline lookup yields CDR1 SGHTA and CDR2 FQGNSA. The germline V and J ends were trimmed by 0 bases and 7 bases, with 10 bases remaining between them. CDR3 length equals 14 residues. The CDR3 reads CASSLAGEQQPQHF. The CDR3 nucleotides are TGTGCCAGCAGCTTAGCAGGGGAACAACAGCCCCAGCATTTT.

The CDR3 sequence: CASSETGFGEQYF. The CDR3, as DNA: TGTGCCAGCAGCGAGACAGGGTTCGGTGAGCAGTACTTC. The V and J genes are TRBV2 and TRBJ2-7; 7 bases match TRBD1. The CDR3 runs to 13 residues. CDR1 and CDR2 (germline): SNHLY, FYNNEI. V lost 6 bases, J lost 7 bases, and 9 bases stayed unmatched.

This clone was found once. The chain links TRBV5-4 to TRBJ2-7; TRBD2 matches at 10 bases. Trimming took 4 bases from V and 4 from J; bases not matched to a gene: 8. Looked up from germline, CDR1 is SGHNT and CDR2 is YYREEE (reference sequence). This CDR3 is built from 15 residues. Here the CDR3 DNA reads TGTGCCAGCAGCCCCAGCGGGAGGGGAGATTACGAGCAGTACTTC. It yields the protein CASSPSGRGDYEQYF. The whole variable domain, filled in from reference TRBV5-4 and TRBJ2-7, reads ETGVTQSPTHLIKTRGQQVTLRCSSQSGHNTVSWYQQALGQGPQFIFQYYREEENGRGNFPPRFSGLQFPNYSSELNVNALELDDSALYLCASSPSGRGDYEQYFGPGTRLTVT.

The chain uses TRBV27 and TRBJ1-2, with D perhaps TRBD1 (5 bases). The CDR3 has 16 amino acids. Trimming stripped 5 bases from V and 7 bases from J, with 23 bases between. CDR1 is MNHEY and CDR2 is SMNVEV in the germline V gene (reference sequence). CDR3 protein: CASSAGQGAPPGGYTF. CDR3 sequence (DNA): TGTGCCAGCAGTGCGGGGCAGGGTGCCCCACCAGGTGGCTACACCTTC.

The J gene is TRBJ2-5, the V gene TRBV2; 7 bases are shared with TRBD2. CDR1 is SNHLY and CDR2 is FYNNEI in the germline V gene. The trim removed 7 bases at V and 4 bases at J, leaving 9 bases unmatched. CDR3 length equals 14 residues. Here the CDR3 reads CASIRGRVVETQYF. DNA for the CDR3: TGTGCCAGCATCCGAGGGAGGGTAGTAGAGACCCAGTACTTC.

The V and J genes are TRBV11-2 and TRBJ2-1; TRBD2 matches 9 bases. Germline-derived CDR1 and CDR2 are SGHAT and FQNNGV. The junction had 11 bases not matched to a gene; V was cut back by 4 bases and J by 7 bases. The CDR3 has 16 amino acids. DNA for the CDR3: TGTGCCAGCAGCTCCGCTGGCGGGGGGGGCCGGAATGAGCAGTTCTTC. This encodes CASSSAGGGGRNEQFF. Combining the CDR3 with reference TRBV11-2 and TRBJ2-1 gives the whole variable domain EAGVAQSPRYKIIEKRQSVAFWCNPISGHATLYWYQQILGQGPKLLIQFQNNGVVDDSQLPKDRFSAERLKGVDSTLKIQPAKLEDSAVYLCASSSAGGGGRNEQFFGPGTRLTVL.

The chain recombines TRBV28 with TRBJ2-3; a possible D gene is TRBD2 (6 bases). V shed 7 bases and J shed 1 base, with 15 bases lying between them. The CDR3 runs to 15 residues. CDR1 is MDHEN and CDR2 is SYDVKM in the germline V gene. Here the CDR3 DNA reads TGTGCCAGCACCATGGGCTGGGGGGGCACAGATACGCAGTATTTT. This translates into CASTMGWGGTDTQYF.

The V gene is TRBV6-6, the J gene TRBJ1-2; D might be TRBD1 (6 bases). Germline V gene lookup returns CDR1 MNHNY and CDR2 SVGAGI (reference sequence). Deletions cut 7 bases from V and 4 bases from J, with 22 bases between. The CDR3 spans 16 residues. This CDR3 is CASTHKQGTLGYGYTF. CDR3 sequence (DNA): TGTGCCAGCACCCATAAACAGGGAACCCTCGGCTATGGCTACACCTTC.

CDR3 region: CASSLGQNYGYTF. As DNA, the CDR3 is TGTGCCAGCAGCTTGGGACAGAACTATGGCTACACCTTC. J is TRBJ1-2 and V is TRBV5-8; possibly TRBD1 for D (5 bases). CDR3 length: 13 residues. Germline V gene sequence: CDR1 SGHTS, CDR2 YDEGEE. Between the trimmed V and J ends, which lost 0 bases and 2 bases, there was a span of 5 bases.

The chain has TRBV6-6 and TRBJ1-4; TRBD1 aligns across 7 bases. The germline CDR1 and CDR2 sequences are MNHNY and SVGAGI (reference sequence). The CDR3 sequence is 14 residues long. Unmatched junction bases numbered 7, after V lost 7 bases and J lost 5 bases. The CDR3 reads CASTPGQPNEKLFF. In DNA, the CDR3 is TGTGCCAGCACCCCGGGACAGCCGAATGAAAAACTGTTTTTT.

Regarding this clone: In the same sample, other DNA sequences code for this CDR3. CDR3 DNA: TGTGCCAGCTCACCAGGGAGCGGTAGCTACGAGCAGTACTTC. It yields the protein CASSPGSGSYEQYF. The chain has TRBV18 and TRBJ2-7; D possibly corresponds to TRBD2 (5 bases). CDR1 KGHSH and CDR2 LQKENI come from the germline V gene. The ends were cut back, 2 bases at V and 3 bases at J, with 11 bases in the middle. CDR3 length equals 14 residues.

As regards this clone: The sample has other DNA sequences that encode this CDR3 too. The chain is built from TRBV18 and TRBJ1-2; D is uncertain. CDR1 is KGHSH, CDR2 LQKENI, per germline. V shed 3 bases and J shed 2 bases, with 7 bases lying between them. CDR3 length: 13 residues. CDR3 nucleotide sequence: TGTGCCAGCTCACCTGGACCGAACTATGGCTACACCTTC. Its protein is CASSPGPNYGYTF.

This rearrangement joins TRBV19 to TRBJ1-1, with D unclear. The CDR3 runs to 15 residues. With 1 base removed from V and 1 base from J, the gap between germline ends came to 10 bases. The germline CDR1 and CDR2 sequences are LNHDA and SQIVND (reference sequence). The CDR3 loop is CASSIAGLTNTEAFF. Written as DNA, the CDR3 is TGTGCCAGTAGTATAGCTGGACTAACGAACACTGAAGCTTTCTTT.

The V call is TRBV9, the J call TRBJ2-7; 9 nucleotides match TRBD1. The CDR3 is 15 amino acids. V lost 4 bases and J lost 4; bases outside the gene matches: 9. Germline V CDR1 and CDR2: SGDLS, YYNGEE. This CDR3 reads CASSPQPGQGYEQYF. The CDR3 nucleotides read TGTGCCAGCAGCCCGCAACCGGGACAGGGTTACGAGCAGTACTTC.

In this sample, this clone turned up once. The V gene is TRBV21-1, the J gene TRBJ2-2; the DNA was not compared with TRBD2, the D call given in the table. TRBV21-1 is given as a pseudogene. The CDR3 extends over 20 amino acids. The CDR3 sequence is CASSKICTTGVSANTGELFF. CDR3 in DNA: TGTGCCAGCAGCAAAATTTGTACGACGGGGGTCAGTGCGAACACCGGGGAGCTGTTTTTT.

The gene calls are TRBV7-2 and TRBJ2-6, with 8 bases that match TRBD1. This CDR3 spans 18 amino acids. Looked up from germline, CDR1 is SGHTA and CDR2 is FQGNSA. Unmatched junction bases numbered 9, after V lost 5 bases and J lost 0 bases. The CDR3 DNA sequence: TGTGCCAGCAGCCGGGACAGGCAAAAAAGCTCTGGGGCCAACGTCCTGACTTTC. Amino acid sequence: CASSRDRQKSSGANVLTF.

The chain's CDR3 is CASSEQGEFRSPLHF. CDR3 DNA sequence: TGTGCCAGTAGTGAACAGGGGGAATTTCGGTCACCCCTCCACTTT. This chain links TRBV19 with TRBJ1-6; TRBD1 aligns across 8 bases. V shed 5 bases and J 10 bases; nucleotides not matched to a gene: 10. The germline V gene has CDR1 LNHDA and CDR2 SQIVND (reference sequence). This CDR3 comprises 15 residues.

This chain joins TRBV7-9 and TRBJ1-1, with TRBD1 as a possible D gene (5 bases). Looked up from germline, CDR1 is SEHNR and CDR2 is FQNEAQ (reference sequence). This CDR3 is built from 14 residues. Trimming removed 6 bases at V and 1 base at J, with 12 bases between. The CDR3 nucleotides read TGTGCCAGCAGTAGACAGCCCGGGAACACTGAAGCTTTCTTT. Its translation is CASSRQPGNTEAFF.

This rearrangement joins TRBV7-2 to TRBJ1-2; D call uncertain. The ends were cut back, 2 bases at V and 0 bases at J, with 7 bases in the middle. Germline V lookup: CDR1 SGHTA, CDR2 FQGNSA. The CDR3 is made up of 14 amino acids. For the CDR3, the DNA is TGTGCCAGCAGCTTAACTAGAACTAACTATGGCTACACCTTC. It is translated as CASSLTRTNYGYTF.

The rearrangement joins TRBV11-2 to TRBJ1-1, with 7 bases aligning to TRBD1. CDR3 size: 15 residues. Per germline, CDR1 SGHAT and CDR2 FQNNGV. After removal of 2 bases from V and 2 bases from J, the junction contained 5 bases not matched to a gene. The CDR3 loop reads CASSLKGGGNTEAFF. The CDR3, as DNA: TGTGCCAGCAGCTTAAAAGGGGGCGGAAACACTGAAGCTTTCTTT.

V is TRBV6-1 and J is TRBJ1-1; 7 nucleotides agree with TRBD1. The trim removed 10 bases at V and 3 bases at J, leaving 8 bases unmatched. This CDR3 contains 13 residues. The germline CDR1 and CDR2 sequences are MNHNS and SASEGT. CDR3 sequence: CATGWTGDTEAFF. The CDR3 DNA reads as TGTGCCACGGGATGGACAGGAGACACTGAAGCTTTCTTT.